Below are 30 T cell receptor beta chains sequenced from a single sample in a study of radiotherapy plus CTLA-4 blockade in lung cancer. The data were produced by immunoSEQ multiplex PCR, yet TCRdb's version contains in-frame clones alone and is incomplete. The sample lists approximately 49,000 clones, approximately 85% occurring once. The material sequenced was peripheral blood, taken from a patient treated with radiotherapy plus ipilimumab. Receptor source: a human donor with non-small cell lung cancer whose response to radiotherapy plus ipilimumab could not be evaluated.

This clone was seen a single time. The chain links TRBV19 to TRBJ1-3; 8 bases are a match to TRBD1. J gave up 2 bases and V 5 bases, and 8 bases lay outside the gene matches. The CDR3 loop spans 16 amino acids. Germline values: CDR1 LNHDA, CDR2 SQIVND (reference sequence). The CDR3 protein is CASSQDRAAPGNTIYF. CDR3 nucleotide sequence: TGTGCCAGTAGTCAGGACAGGGCCGCGCCTGGAAACACCATATATTTT.

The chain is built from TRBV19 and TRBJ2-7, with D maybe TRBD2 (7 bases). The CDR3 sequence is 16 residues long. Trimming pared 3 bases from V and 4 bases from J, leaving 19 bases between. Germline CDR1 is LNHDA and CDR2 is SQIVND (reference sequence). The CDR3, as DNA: TGTGCCAGTAGTATCGCGGGGGCAGGGGTCGAGTACGAGCAGTACTTC. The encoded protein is CASSIAGAGVEYEQYF.

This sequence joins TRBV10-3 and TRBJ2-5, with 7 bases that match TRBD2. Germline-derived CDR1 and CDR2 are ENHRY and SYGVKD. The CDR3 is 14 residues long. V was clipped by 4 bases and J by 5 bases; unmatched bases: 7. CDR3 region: CAISADRGGETQYF. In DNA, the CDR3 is TGTGCCATCAGTGCCGACCGGGGAGGGGAGACCCAGTACTTC.

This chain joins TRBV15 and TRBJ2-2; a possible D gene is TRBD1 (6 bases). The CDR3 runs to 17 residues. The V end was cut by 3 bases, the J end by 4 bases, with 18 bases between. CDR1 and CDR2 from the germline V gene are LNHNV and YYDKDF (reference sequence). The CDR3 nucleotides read TGTGCCACCAGCAGCCTCCTGCAGGGGAGAATCACCGGGGAGCTGTTTTTT. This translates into CATSSLLQGRITGELFF.

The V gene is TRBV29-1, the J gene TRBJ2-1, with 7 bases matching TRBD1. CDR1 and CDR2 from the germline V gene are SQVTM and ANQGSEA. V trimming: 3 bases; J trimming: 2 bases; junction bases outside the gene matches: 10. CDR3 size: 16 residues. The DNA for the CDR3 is TGCAGCGTTGATTCGTCGGCAGGGGGTACCTACAATGAGCAGTTCTTC. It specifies CSVDSSAGGTYNEQFF.

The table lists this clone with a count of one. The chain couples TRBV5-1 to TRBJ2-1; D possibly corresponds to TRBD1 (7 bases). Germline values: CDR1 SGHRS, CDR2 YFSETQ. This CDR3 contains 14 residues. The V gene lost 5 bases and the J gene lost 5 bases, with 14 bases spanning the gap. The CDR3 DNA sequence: TGCGCCAGCAGGGGACAGCGGGCCAACAATGAGCAGTTCTTC. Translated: CASRGQRANNEQFF.

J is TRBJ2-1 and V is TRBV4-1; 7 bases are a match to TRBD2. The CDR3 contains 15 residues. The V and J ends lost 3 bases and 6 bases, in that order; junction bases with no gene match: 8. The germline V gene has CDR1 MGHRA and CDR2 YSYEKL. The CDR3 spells CASSQIGLDSNEQFF. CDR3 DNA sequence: TGCGCCAGCAGCCAGATTGGACTAGATTCCAATGAGCAGTTCTTC.

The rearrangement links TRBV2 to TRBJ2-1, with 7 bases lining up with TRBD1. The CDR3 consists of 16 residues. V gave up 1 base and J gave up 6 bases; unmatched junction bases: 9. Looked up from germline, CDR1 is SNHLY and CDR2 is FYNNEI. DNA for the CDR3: TGTGCCAGCAGTGAAGACCGGACAGGCATGGGCAATGAGCAGTTCTTC. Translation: CASSEDRTGMGNEQFF.

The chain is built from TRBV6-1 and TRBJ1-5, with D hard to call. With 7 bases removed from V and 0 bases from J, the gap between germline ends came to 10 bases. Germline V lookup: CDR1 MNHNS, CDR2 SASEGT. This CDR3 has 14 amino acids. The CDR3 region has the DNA TGTGCCAGCAACATTCCTTATAGCAATCAGCCCCAGCATTTT. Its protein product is CASNIPYSNQPQHF.

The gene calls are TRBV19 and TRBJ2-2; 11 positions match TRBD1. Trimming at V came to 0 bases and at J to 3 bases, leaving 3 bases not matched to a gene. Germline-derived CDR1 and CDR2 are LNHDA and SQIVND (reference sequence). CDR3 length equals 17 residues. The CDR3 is CASSIDRTGGYTGELFF. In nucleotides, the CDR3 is TGTGCCAGTAGTATAGATCGGACAGGGGGCTACACCGGGGAGCTGTTTTTT.

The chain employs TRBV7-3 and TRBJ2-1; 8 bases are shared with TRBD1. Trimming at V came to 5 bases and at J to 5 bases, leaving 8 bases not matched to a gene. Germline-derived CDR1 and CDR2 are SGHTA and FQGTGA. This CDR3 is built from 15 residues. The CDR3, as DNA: TGTGCCAGCAGCCTGTCGACAGGGGCCAACAATGAGCAGTTCTTC. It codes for CASSLSTGANNEQFF.

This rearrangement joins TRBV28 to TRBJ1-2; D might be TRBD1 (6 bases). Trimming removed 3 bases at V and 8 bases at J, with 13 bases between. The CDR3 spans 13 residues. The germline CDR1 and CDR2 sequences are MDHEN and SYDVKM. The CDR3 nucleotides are TGTGCCAGCAGTTTTGCGGGGGGCGCGGGCTACACCTTC. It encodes CASSFAGGAGYTF.

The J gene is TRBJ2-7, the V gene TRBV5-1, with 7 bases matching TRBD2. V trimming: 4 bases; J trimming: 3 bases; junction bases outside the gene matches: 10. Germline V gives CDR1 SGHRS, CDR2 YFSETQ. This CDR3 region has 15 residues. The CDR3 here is CASSPGLAALYEQYF. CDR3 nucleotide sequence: TGCGCCAGCAGCCCCGGGCTAGCGGCTCTCTACGAGCAGTACTTC.

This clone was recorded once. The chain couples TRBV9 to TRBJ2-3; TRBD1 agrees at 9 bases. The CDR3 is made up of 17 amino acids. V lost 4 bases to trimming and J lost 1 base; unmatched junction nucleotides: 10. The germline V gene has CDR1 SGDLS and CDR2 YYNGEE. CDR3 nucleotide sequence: TGTGCCAGCAGCCCCCACCGGAGGACAGGGGGCACAGATACGCAGTATTTT. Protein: CASSPHRRTGGTDTQYF.

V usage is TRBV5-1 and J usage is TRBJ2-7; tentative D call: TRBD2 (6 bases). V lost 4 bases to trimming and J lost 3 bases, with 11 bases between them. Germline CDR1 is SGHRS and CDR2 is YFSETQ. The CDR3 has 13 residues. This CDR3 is CASSPEGNYEQYF. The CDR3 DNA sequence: TGCGCCAGCAGCCCGGAGGGAAACTACGAGCAGTACTTC.

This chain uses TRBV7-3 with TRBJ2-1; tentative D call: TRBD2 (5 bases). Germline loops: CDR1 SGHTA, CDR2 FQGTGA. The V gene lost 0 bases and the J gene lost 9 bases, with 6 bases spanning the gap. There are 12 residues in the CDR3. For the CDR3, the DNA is TGTGCCAGCAGCTTAACCGGGATTGAGCAGTTCTTC. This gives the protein CASSLTGIEQFF.

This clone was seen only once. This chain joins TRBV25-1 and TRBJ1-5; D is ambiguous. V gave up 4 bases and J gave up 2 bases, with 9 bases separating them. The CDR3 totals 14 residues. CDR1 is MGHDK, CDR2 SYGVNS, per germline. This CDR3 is CASSASHGNQPQHF. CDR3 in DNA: TGTGCCAGCAGTGCCTCACATGGCAATCAGCCCCAGCATTTT.

Here the CDR3 reads CASSPQGQRTGELFF. The CDR3 nucleotides are TGTGCCAGCTCACCTCAGGGGCAGAGGACCGGGGAGCTGTTTTTT. The V call is TRBV18, the J call TRBJ2-2; perhaps TRBD1 as D (6 bases). The V end was cut by 3 bases, the J end by 5 bases, with 13 bases between. The CDR3 has 15 residues. The germline gives CDR1 KGHSH, CDR2 LQKENI.

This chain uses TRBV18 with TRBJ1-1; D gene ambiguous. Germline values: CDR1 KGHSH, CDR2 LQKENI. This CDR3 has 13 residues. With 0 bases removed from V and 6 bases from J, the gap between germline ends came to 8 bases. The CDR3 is CASSPPAVAEAFF. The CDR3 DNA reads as TGTGCCAGCTCACCACCAGCCGTCGCTGAAGCTTTCTTT.

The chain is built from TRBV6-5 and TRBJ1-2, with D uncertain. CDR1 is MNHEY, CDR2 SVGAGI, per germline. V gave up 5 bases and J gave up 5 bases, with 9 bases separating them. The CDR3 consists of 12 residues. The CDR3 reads CASSAPRYGYTF. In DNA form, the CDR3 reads TGTGCCAGCAGTGCCCCCCGGTATGGCTACACCTTC.

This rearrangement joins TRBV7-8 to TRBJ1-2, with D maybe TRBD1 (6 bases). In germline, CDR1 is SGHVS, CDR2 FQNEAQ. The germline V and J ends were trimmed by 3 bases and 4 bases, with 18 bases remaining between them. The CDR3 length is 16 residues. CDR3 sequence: CASSFGRGEEGYGYTF. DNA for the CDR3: TGTGCCAGCAGCTTCGGGAGGGGGGAAGAAGGCTATGGCTACACCTTC.

The CDR3 sequence: CASSVNQNNEQFF. Written as DNA, the CDR3 is TGTGCCAGCAGCGTAAACCAGAACAATGAGCAGTTCTTC. The rearrangement links TRBV9 to TRBJ2-1, with D unclear. CDR1 is SGDLS and CDR2 is YYNGEE in the germline V gene. Between the trimmed V and J ends, which lost 1 base and 5 bases, there was a span of 7 bases. This CDR3 spans 13 amino acids.

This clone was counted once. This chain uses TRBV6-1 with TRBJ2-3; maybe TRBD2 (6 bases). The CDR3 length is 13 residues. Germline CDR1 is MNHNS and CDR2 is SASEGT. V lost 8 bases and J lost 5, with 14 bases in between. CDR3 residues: CASGGGKIDTQYF. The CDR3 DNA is TGTGCCAGCGGCGGCGGGAAGATAGATACGCAGTATTTT.

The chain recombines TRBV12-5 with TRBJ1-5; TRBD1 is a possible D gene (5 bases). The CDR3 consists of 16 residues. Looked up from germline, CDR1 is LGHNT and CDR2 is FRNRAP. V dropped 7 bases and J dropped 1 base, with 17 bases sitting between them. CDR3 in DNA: TGTGCTAGTGCCCGGGGGGGAATTGGAAGCAATCAGCCCCAGCATTTT. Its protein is CASARGGIGSNQPQHF.

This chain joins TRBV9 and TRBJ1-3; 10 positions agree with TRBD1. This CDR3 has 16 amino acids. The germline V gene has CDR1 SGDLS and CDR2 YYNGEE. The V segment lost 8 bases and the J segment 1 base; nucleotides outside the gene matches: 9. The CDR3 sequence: CASGQGGNVSGNTIYF. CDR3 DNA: TGTGCCAGTGGACAGGGGGGGAATGTATCTGGAAACACCATATATTTT. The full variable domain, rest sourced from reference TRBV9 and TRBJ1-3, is DSGVTQTPKHLITATGQRVTLRCSPRSGDLSVYWYQQSLDQGLQFLIQYYNGEERAKGNILERFSAQQFPDLHSELNLSSLELGDSALYFCASGQGGNVSGNTIYFGEGSWLTVV.

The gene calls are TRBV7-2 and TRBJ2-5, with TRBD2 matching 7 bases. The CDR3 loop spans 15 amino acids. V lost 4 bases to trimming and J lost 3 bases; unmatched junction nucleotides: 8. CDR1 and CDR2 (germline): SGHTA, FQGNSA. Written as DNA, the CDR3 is TGTGCCAGCAGCTCAGGTGGGAGGGGAGAAGAGACCCAGTACTTC. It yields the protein CASSSGGRGEETQYF.

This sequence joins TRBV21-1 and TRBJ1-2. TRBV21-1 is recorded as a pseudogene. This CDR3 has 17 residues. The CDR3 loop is CASSKVGGVRGTCGYTF. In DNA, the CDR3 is TGTGCCAGCAGCAAAGTGGGCGGTGTGCGGGGTACTTGTGGCTACACCTTC.

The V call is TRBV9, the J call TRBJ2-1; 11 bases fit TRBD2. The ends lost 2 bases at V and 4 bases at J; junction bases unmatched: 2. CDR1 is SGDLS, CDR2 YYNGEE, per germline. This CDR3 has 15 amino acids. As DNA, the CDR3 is TGTGCCAGCAGCGTTACTAGCGGGGGTTACAATGAGCAGTTCTTC. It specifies CASSVTSGGYNEQFF.

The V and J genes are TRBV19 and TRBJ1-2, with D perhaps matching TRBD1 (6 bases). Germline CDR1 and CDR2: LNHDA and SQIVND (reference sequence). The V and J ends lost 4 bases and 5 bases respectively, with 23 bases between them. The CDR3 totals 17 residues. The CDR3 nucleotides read TGTGCCAGTAGTACGGGACAACAGGGAAGCGAAAGGTATGGCTACACCTTC. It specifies CASSTGQQGSERYGYTF.

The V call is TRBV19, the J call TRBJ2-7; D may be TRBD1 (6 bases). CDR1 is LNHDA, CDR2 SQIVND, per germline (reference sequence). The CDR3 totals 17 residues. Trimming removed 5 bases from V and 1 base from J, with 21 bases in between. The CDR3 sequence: CASSYGVQTGSSYEQYF. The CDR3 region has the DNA TGTGCCAGTAGTTACGGGGTTCAAACAGGGTCGTCCTACGAGCAGTACTTC. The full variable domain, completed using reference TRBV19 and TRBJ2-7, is DGGITQSPKYLFRKEGQNVTLSCEQNLNHDAMYWYRQDPGQGLRLIYYSQIVNDFQKGDIAEGYSVSREKKESFPLTVTSAQKNPTAFYLCASSYGVQTGSSYEQYFGPGTRLTVT.